This T cell receptor (beta chain) was recorded in a study of blood T cell repertoires in COVID-19. Study-wide context: The samples span acute and convalescent COVID-19 from the United States, Italy and Spain. Nucleic acid was either cDNA or gDNA, and it came from T cells, B-cell-depleted T cells, or PBMCs.

Germline values: CDR1 MNHNS, CDR2 SASEGT. Trimming took off 3 bases at V and 3 bases at J, with 17 bases between the two ends. CDR3 size: 16 residues. As processed by the authors: Estimated nucleated cell counts came from reference gene primer amplification. Clones were sequenced by immunoSEQ multiplex PCR, and TCRdb holds only the in-frame ones, with some missing. V and J calls and clone size are copied from that table; D and trimming were computed from the DNA. This sample carries about 330,000 clones, approximately 90% of them seen once, and the ten largest clones take 3.5% to 4.5%. The receptor was isolated from a woman in her forties or fifties with active or convalescent COVID-19. The sequenced material came from peripheral blood. This chain uses TRBV6-1 with TRBJ1-1; a possible D gene is TRBD1 (5 bases). CDR3 residues: CASSDPSRGAYTEAFF. The CDR3, as DNA: TGTGCCAGCAGTGACCCCTCGCGGGGCGCATACACTGAAGCTTTCTTT.